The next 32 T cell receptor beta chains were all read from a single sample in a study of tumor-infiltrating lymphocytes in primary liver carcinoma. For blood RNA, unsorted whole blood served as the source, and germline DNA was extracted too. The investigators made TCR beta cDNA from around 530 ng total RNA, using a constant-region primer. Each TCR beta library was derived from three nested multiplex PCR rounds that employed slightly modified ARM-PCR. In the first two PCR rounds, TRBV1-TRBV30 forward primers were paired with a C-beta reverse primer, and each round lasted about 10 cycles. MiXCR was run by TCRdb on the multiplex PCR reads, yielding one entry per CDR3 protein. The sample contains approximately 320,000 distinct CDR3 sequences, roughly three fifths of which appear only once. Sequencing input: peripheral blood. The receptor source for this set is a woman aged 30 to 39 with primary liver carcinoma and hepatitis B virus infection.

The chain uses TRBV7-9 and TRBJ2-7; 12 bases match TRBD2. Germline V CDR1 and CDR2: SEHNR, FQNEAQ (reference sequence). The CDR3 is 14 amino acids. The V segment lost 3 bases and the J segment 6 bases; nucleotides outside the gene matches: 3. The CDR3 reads CASSLETSGSEQYF. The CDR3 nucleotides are TGTGCCAGCAGCTTGGAGACTAGCGGGAGCGAGCAGTACTTC.

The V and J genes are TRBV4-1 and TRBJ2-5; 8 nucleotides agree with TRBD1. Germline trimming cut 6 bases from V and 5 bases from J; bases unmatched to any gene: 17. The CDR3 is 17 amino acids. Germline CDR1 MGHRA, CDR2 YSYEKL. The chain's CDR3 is CASSLGVDRAAWETQYF. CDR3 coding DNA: TGCGCCAGCAGTCTAGGGGTGGACAGGGCCGCTTGGGAGACCCAGTACTTC.

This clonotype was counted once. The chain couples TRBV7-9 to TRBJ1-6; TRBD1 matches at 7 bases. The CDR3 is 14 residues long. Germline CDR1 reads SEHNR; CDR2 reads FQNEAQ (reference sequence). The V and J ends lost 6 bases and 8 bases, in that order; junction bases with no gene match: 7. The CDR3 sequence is CASSYHRGDSPLHF. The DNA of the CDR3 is TGTGCCAGCAGTTACCACAGGGGTGATTCACCCCTCCACTTT.

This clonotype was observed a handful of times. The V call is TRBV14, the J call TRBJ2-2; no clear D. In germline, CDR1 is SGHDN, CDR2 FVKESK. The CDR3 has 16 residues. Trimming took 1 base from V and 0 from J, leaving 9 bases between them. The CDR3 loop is CASSQGPHPNTGELFF. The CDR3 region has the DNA TGTGCCAGCAGCCAAGGCCCACATCCGAACACCGGGGAGCTGTTTTTT.

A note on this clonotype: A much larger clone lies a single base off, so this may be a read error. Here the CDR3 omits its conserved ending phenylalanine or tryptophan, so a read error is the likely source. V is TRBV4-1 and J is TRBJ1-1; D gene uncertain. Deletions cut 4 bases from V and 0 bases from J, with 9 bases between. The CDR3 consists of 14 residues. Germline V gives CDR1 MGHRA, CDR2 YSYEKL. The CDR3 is CASSLGVLNTEAFL. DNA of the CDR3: TGCGCCAGCAGCCTTGGGGTTTTGAACACTGAAGCTTTCTTA.

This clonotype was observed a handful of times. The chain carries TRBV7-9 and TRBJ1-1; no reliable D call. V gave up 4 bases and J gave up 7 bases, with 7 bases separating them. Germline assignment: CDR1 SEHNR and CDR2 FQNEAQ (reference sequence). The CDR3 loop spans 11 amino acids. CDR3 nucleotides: TGTGCCAGCAGCTCCCGACATGAAGCTTTCTTT. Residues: CASSSRHEAFF.

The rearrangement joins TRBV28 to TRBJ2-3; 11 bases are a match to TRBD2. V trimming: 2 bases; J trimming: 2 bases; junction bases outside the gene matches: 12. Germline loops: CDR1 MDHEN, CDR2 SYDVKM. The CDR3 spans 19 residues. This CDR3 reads CASSLTVETSGGLTDTQYF. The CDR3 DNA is TGTGCCAGCAGTTTAACGGTGGAAACTAGCGGGGGCCTCACAGATACGCAGTATTTT. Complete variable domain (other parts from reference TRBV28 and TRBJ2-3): DVKVTQSSRYLVKRTGEKVFLECVQDMDHENMFWYRQDPGLGLRLIYFSYDVKMKEKGDIPEGYSVSREKKERFSLILESASTNQTSMYLCASSLTVETSGGLTDTQYFGPGTRLTVL.

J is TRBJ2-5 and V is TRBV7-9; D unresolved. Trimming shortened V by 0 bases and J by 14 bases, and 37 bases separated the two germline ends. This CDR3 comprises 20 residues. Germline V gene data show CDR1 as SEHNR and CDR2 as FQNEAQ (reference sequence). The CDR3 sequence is CASSLASGSVLVVSEEIHYF. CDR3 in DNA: TGTGCCAGCAGCTTAGCGAGTGGAAGCGTTCTGGTTGTCTCAGAAGAGATCCACTACTTC.

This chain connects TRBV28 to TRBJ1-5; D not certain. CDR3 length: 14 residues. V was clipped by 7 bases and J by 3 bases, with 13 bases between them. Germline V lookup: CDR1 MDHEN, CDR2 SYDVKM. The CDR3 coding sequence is TGTGCCAGCACGGATCGGATTCACAATCAGCCCCAGCATTTT. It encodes CASTDRIHNQPQHF. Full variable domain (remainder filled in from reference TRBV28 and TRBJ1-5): DVKVTQSSRYLVKRTGEKVFLECVQDMDHENMFWYRQDPGLGLRLIYFSYDVKMKEKGDIPEGYSVSREKKERFSLILESASTNQTSMYLCASTDRIHNQPQHFGDGTRLSIL.

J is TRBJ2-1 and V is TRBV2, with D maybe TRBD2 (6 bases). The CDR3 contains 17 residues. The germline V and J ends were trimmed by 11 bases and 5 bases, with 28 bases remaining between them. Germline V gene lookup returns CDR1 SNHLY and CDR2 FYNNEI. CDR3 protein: CASSWGLGRGANNEQFF. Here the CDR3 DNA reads TGTGCCTCAAGTTGGGGTCTCGGGAGAGGGGCCAACAATGAGCAGTTCTTC.

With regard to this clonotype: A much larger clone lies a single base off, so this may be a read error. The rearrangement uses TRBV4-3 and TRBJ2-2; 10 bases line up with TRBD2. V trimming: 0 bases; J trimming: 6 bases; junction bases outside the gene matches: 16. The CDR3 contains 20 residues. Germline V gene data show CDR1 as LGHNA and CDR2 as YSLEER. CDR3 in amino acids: CASSQEGTSGDPKVAGELFF. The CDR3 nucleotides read TGCGCCAGCAGCCAAGAAGGCACTAGCGGGGACCCAAAAGTCGCCGGGGAGCTGTTTTTT.

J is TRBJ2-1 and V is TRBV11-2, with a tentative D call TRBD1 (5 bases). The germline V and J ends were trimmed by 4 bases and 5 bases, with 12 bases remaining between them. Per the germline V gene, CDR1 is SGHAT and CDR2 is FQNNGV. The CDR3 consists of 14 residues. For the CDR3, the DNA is TGTGCCAGCAGCTCAGGGCTATCTGACAATGAGCAGTTCTTC. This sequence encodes CASSSGLSDNEQFF.

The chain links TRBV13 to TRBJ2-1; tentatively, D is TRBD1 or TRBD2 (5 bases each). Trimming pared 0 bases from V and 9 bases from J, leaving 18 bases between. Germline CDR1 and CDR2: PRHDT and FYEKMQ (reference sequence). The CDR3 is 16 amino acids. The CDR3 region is CASSLGAWDGVGEQFF. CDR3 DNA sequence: TGTGCCAGCAGCTTAGGCGCTTGGGACGGGGTCGGTGAGCAGTTCTTC.

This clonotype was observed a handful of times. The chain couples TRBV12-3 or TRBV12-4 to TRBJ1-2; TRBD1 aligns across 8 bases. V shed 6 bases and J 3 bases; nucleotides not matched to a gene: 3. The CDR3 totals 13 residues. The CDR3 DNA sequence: TGTGCCAGCAGGAAGGACAGGGACTATGGCTACACCTTC. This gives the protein CASRKDRDYGYTF.

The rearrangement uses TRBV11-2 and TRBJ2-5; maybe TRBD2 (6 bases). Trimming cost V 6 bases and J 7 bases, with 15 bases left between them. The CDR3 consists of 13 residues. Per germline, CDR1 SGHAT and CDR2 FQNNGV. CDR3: CASSRTSRMTQYF. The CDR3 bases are TGTGCCAGCAGTAGAACTAGCAGGATGACCCAGTACTTC.

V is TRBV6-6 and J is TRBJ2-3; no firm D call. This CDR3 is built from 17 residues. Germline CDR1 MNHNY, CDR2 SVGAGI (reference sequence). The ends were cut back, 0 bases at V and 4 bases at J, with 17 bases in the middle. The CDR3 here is CASSYSKRATQADTQYF. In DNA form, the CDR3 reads TGTGCCAGCAGTTACTCGAAACGGGCGACCCAGGCAGATACGCAGTATTTT.

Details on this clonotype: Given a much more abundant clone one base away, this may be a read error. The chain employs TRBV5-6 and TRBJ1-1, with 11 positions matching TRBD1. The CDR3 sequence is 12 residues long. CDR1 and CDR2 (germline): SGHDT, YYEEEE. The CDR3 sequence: CVSSGQGAGAFF. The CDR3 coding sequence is TGTGTCAGCAGCGGACAGGGGGCGGGAGCTTTCTTT.

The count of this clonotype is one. Written as DNA, the CDR3 is TGTGCCAGCAGCTTGCATCAGGGGGTTTGGCACGAGCAGTACTTC. Translated: CASSLHQGVWHEQYF. V usage is TRBV11-2 and J usage is TRBJ2-7; TRBD1 agrees at 7 bases. This CDR3 region has 15 residues. Germline lookup yields CDR1 SGHAT and CDR2 FQNNGV. The V and J ends lost 3 bases and 5 bases, in that order; junction bases with no gene match: 10.

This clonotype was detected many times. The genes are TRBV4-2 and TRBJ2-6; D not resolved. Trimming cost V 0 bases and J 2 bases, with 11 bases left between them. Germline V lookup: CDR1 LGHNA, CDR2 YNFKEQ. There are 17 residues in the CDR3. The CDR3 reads CASSQEATATGANVLTF. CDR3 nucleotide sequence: TGTGCCAGCAGCCAAGAAGCGACGGCTACTGGGGCCAACGTCCTGACTTTC.

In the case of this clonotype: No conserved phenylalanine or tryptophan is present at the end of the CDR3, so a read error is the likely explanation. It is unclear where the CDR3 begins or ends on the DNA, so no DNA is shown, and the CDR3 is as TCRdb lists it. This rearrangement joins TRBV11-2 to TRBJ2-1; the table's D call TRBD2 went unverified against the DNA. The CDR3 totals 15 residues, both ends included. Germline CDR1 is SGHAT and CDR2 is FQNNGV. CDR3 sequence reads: CASSSGTSQVIEKFL.

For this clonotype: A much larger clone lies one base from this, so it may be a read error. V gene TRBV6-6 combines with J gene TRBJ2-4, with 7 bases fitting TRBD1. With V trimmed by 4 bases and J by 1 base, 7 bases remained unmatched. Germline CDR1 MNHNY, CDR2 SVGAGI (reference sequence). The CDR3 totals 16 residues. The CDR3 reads CASSWRQGLAKNIQYF. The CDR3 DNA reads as TGTGCCAGCAGTTGGAGACAGGGCTTGGCCAAAAACATTCAGTACTTC.

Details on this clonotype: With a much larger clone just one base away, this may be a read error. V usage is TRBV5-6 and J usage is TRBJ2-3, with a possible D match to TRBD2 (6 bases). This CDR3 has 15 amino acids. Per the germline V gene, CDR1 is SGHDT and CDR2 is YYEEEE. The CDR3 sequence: CASSLPAGRTDMQYF. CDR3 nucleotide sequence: TGTGCCAGCAGCTTGCCGGCGGGACGCACAGATATGCAGTATTTT.

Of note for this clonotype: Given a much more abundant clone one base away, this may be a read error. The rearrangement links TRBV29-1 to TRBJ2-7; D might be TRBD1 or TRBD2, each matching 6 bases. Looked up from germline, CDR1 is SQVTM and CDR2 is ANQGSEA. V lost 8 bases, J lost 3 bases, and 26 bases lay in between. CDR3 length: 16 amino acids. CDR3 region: CSFSGLGGGSYYEQYV. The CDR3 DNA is TGCAGCTTCTCCGGGTTAGGAGGGGGATCTTACTACGAGCAGTACGTC.

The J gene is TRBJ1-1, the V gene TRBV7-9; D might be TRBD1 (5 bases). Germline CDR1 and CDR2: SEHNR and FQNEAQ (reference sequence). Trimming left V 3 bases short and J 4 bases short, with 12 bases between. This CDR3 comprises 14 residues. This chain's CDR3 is CASSLGEVSTEAFF. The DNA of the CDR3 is TGTGCCAGCAGCTTGGGGGAAGTGAGCACTGAAGCTTTCTTT. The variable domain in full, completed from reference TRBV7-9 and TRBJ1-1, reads DTGVSQNPRHKITKRGQNVTFRCDPISEHNRLYWYRQTLGQGPEFLTYFQNEAQLEKSRLLSDRFSAERPKGSFSTLEIQRTEQGDSAMYLCASSLGEVSTEAFFGQGTRLTVV.

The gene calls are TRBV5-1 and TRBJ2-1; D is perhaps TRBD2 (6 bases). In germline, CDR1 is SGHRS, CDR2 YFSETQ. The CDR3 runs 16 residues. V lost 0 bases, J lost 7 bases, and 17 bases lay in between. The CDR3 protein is CASSLVLAGSLNEQFF. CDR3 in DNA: TGCGCCAGCAGCTTGGTTCTGGCGGGAAGTCTAAATGAGCAGTTCTTC.

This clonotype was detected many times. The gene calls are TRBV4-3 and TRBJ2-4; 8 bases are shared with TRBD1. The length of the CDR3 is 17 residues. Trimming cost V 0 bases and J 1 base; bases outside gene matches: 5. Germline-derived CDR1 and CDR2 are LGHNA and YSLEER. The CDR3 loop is CASSQDYTGGAKNIQYF. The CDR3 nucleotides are TGCGCCAGCAGCCAAGATTACACAGGGGGGGCCAAAAACATTCAGTACTTC.

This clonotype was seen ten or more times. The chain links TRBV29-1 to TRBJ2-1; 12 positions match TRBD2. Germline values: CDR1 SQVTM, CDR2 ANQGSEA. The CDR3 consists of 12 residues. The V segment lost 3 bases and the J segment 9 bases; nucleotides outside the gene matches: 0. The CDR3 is CSVEGLAGEQFF. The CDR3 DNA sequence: TGCAGCGTTGAGGGACTAGCGGGTGAGCAGTTCTTC.

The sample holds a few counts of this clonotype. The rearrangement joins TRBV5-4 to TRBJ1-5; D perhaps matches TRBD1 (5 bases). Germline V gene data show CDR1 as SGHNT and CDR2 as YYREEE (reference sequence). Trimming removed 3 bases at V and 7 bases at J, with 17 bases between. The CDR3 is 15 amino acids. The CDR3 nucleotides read TGTGCCAGCAGCTCGGGACCCTCCACCCTACAGCCCCAGCATTTT. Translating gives CASSSGPSTLQPQHF.

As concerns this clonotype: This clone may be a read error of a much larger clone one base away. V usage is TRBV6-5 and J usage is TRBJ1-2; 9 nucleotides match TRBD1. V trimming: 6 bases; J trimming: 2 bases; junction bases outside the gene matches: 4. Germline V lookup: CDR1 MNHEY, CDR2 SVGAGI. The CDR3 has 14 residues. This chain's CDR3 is CASSYGTGNYGYTF. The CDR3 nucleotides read TGTGCCAGCAGCTACGGGACAGGGAACTATGGCTACACCTTC.

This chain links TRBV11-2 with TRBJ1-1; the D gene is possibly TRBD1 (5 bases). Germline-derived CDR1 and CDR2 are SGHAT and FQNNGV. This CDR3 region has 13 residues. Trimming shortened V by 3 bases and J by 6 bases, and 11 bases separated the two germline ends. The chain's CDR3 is CASSLGDSAEAFF. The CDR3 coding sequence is TGTGCCAGCAGCTTGGGGGACTCCGCTGAAGCTTTCTTT.

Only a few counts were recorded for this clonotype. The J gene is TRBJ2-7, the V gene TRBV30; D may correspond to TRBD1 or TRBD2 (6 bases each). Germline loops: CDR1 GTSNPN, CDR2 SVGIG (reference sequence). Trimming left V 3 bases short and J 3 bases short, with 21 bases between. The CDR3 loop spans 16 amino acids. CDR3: CAWSPGRGQLNYEQYF. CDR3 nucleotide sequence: TGTGCCTGGAGCCCTGGGCGGGGACAACTTAACTACGAGCAGTACTTC.

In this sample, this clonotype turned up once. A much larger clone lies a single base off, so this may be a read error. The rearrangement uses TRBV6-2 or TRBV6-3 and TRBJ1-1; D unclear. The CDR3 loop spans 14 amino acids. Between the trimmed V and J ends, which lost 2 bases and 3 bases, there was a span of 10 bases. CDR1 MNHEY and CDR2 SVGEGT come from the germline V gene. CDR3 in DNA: TGTGCCAGCAGTTACGTCAGAGCATACACTGAAGCTTTCTTT. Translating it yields CASSYVRAYTEAFF.